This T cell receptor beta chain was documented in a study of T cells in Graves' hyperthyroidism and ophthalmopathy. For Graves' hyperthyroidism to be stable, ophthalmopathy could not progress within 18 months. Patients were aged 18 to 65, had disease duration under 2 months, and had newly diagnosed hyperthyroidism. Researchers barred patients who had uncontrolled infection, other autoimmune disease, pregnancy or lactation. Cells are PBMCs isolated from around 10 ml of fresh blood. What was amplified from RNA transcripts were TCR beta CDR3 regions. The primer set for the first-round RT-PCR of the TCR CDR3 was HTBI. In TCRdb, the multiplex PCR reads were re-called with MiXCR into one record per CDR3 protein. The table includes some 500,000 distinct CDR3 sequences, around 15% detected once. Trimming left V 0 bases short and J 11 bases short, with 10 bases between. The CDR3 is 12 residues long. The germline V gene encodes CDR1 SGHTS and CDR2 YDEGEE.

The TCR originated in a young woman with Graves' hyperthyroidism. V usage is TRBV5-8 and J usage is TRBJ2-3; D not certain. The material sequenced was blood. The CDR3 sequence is CASSLGEVVQYF. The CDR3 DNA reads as TGTGCCAGCAGCTTGGGAGAGGTTGTGCAGTATTTT.